This T cell receptor (beta chain) was recorded in a study of OX40 agonist ivuxolimab in advanced cancers. Study at large: A partial response was reached by three patients: one with hepatocellular carcinoma and two with cutaneous melanoma.

The V end was cut by 1 base, the J end by 3 bases, with 9 bases between. The CDR3 contains 14 residues. The germline V gene encodes CDR1 SEHNR and CDR2 FQNEAQ (reference sequence). Comment on this clone: Its specificity is not known.

Study observations and caveats: Researchers did not establish what antigens the expanded peripheral T cells target. Researchers report that CD8+ T cells had, on average, more expanded clones than CD4+.

This table comes from immunoSEQ multiplex PCR, and its TCRdb copy is limited to in-frame clones, with some not included. The top ten clones hold 13% of a sample with about 62,000 clones, about 91% of them seen once. The chain joins TRBV7-9 to TRBJ1-2; maybe TRBD1 (5 bases). This receptor was obtained from an adult with an advanced solid tumor such as melanoma, head and neck, liver or kidney cancer. The sample was CD4+ or CD8+ T cells sorted from blood, taken in a trial of the OX40 agonist ivuxolimab. CDR3 amino acids: CASSLGREDYGYTF. In DNA form, the CDR3 reads TGTGCCAGCAGCTTAGGCAGGGAGGACTATGGCTACACCTTC.